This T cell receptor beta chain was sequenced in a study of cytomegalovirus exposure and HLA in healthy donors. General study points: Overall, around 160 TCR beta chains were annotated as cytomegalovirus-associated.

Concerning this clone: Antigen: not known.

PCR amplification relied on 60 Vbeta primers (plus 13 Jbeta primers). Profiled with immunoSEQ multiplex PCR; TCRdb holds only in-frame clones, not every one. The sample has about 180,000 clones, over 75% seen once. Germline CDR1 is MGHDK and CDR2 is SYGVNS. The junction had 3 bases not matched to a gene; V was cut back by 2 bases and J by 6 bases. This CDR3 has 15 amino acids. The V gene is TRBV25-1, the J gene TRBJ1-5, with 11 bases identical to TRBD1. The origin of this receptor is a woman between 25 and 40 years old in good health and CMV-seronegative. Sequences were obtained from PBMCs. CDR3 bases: TGTGCCAGCAGTGAAGGACAGGGGGCATCTCAGCCCCAGCATTTT. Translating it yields CASSEGQGASQPQHF.